The T cell receptor beta chain described here comes from a study of blood T cell repertoires in COVID-19. Study context: The United States, Italy and Spain provided the acute and convalescent COVID-19 samples.

V gave up 1 base and J gave up 1 base; unmatched junction bases: 7. From germline, CDR1 is ENHRY and CDR2 SYGVKD. This CDR3 is built from 17 residues. In the original processing: Estimates of nucleated cell counts were drawn from the amplification of reference gene primers. Only in-frame clones appear in the TCRdb table, and some are missing; sequencing was by immunoSEQ multiplex PCR. V, J and clone size were drawn from that table, and D and trimming were deduced from the DNA. The table lists about 140,000 clones, 80% to 90% of them singletons. The recovered donors of Cohort 3 showed two negative PCRs, clearance, or symptom resolution.

The source is a man in his fifties who had recovered from COVID-19. The sample consisted of PBMCs or T cells enriched from blood (not recorded which). J is TRBJ2-5 and V is TRBV10-3; 9 bases map to TRBD2. The CDR3 spells CAISELESSGTQETQYF. The CDR3 bases are TGTGCCATCAGTGAGTTGGAGTCTAGCGGGACCCAAGAGACCCAGTACTTC.